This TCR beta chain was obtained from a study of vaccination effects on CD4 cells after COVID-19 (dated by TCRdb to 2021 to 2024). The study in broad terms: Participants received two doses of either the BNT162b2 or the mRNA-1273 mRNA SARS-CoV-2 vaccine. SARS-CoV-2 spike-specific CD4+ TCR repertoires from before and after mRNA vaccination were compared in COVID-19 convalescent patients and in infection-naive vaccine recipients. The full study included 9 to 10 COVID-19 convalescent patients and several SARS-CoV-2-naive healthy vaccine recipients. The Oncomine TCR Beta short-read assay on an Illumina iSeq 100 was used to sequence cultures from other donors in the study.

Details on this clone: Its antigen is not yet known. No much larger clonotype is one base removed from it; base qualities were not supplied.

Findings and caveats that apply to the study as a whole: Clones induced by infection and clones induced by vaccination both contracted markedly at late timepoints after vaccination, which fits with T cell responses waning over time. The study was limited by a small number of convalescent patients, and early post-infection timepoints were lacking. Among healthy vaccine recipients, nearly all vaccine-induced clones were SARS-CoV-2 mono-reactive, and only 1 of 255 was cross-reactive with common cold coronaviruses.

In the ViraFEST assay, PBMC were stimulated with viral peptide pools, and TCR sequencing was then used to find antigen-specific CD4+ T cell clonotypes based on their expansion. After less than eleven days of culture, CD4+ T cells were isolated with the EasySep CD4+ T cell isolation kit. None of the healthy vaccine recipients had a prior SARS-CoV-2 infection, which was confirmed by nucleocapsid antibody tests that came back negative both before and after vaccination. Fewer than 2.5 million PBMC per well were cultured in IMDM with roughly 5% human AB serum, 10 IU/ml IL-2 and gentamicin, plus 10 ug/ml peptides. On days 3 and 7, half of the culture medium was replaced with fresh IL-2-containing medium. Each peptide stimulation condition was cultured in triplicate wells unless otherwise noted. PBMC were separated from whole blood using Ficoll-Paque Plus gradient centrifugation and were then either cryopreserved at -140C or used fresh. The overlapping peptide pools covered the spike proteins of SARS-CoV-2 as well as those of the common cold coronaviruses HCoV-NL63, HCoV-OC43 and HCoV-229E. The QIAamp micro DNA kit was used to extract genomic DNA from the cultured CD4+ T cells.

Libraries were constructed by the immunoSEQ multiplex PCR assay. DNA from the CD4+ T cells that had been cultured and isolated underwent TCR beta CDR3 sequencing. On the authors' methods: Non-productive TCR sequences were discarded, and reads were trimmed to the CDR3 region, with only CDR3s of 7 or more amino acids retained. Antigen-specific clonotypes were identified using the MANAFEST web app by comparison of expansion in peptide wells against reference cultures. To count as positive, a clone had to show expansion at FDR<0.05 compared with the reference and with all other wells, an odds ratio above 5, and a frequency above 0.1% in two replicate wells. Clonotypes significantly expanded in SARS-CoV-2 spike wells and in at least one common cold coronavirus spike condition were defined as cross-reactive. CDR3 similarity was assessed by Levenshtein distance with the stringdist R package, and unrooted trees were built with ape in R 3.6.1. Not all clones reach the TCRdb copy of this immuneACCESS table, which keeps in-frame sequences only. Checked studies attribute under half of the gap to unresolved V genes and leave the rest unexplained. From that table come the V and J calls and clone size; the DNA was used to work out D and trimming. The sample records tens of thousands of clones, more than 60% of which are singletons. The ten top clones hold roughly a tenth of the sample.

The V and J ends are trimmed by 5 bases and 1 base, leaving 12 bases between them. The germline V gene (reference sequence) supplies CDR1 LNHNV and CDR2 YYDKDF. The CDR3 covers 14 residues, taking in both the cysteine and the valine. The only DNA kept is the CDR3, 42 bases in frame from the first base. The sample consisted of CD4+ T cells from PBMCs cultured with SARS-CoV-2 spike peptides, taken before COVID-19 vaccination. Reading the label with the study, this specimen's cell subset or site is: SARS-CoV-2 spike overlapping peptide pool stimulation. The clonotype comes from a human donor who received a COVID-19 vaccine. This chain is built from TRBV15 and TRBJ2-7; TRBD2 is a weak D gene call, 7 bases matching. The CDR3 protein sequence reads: CATSGGGVSYEQYV. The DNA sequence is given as TGTGCCACCAGCGGCGGGGGCGTATCCTACGAGCAGTACGTC.